This T cell receptor (beta chain) was captured in a study of PD-1 blockade in classical Hodgkin lymphoma. Study-wide points: Why repertoires differed is undefined; disease activity or prior therapy possibly contributed.

The CDR3 runs to 14 residues. The V gene lost 4 bases and the J gene lost 5 bases, with 14 bases spanning the gap. Germline-derived CDR1 and CDR2 are SNHLY and FYNNEI. Time point reported: cycle 4 day 1 (C4D1), after 5 to 7 weeks of nivolumab. All the patients suffered relapse after autologous stem cell transplantation, and brentuximab vedotin exposure differed. Measured with immunoSEQ multiplex PCR; TCRdb has only the in-frame clones, and not every one. The sample records roughly 94,000 clones, about 92% being singletons. This clone was seen once. Its specificity is unknown. V usage is TRBV2 and J usage is TRBJ2-5; the D is unclear. The receptor's source is a human donor with classical Hodgkin lymphoma. Sequencing was performed on peripheral blood mononuclear cells (PBMCs), taken before the fourth cycle of nivolumab. CDR3 sequence: CASSVGNSQETQYF. The CDR3 DNA reads TGTGCCAGCAGTGTGGGGAACTCTCAGGAGACCCAGTACTTC.